Described below is a single TCR beta chain sequence and its context. Measured with immunoSEQ multiplex PCR; TCRdb has only the in-frame clones, and not every one. Of about 67,000 clones listed, roughly 84% are singletons. This sample was included in a study of T cell responses to AZD1222 COVID-19 vaccine. CDR3 length equals 14 residues. The J segment lost 4 bases and the V segment lost 6 bases, leaving 5 bases of the junction unmatched. The germline CDR1 and CDR2 sequences are MDHEN and SYDVKM. The sequence derives from an adult in good health. Sequencing was performed on peripheral blood, taken on day 0 of AZD1222 vaccination. The rearrangement joins TRBV28 to TRBJ2-2; 7 bases are a match to TRBD1. The CDR3 nucleotides read TGTGCCAGCAGGTCGGGACAGTTCACCGGGGAGCTGTTTTTT. This sequence encodes CASRSGQFTGELFF.